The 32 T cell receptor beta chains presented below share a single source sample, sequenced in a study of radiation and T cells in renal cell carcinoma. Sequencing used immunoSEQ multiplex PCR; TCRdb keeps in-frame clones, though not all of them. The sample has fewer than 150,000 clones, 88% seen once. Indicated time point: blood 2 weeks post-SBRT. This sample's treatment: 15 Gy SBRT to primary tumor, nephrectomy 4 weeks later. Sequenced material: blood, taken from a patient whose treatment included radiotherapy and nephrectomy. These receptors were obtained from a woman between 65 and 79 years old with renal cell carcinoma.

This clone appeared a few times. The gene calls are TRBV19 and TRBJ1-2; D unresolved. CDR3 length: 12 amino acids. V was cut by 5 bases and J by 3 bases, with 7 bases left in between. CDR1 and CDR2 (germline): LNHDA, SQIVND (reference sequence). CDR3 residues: CASSVEYYGYTF. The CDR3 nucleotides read TGTGCCAGTAGTGTGGAGTACTATGGCTACACCTTC.

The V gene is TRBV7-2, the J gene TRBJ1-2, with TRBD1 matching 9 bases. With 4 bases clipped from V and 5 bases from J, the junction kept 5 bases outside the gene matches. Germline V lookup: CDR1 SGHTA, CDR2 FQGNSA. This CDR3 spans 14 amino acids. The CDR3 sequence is CASSSTGGGYGYTF. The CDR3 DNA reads TGTGCCAGCAGCTCGACAGGGGGAGGGTATGGCTACACCTTC.

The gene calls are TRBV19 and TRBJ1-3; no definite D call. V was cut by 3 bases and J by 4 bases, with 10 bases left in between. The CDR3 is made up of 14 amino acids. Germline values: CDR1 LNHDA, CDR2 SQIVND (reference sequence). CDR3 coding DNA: TGTGCCAGTAGTATGGCGGTGGAGGGAAACACCATATATTTT. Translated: CASSMAVEGNTIYF.

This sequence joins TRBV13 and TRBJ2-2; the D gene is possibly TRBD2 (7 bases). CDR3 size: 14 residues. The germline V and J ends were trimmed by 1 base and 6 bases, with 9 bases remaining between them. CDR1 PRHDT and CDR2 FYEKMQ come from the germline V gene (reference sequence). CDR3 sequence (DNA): TGTGCCAGCAGCTTAGCCGGGGGGCCCGGGGAGCTGTTTTTT. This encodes CASSLAGGPGELFF.

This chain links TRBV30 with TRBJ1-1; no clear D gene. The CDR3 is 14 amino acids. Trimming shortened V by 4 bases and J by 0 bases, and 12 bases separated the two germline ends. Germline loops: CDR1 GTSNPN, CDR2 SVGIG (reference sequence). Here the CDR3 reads CAWKQKDVNTEAFF. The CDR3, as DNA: TGTGCCTGGAAACAGAAGGACGTGAACACTGAAGCTTTCTTT.

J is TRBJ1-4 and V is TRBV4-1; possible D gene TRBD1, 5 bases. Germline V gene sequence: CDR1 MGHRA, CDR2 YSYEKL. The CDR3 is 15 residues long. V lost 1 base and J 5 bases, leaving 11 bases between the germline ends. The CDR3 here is CASSQVQVGNEKLFF. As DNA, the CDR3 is TGCGCCAGCAGCCAAGTACAGGTGGGGAATGAAAAACTGTTTTTT.

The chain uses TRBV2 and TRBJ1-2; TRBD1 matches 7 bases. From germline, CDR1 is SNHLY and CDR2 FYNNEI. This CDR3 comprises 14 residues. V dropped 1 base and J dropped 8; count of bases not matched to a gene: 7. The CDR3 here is CASSEDRGWEGYTF. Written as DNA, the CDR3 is TGTGCCAGCAGTGAAGACAGGGGTTGGGAAGGCTACACCTTC.

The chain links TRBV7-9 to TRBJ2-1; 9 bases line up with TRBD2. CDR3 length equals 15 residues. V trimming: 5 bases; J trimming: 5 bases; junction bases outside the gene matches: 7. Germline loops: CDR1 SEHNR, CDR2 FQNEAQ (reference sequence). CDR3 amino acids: CASSPPAGGHNEQFF. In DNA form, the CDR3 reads TGTGCCAGCAGCCCCCCTGCGGGGGGGCACAATGAGCAGTTCTTC.

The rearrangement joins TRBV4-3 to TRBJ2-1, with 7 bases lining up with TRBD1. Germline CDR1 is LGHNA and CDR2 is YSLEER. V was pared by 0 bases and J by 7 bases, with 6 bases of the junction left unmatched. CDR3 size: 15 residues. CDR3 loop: CASSQEYGRGNEQFF. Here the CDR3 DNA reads TGCGCCAGCAGCCAAGAGTATGGCAGGGGGAATGAGCAGTTCTTC.

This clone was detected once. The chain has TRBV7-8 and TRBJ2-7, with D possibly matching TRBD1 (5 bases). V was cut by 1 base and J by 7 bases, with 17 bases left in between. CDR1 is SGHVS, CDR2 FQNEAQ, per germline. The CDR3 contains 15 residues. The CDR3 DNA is TGTGCCAGCAGCTTAGTAGATAACAGGTTCGAGGAGCAGTACTTC. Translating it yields CASSLVDNRFEEQYF.

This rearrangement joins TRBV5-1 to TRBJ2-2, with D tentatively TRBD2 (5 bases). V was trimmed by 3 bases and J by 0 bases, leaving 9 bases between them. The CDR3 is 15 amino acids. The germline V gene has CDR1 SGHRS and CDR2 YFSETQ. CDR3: CASSSGSPNTGELFF. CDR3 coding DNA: TGCGCCAGCAGCTCGGGGAGCCCGAACACCGGGGAGCTGTTTTTT. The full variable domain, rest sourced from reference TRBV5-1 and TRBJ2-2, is KAGVTQTPRYLIKTRGQQVTLSCSPISGHRSVSWYQQTPGQGLQFLFEYFSETQRNKGNFPGRFSGRQFSNSRSEMNVSTLELGDSALYLCASSSGSPNTGELFFGEGSRLTVL.

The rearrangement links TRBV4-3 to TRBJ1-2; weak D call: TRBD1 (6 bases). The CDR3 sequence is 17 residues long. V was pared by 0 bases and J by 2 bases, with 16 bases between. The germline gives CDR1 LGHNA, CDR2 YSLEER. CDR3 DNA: TGCGCCAGCAGCCAAGATCTGGCGGGGGCAATAAACTATGGCTACACCTTC. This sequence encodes CASSQDLAGAINYGYTF.

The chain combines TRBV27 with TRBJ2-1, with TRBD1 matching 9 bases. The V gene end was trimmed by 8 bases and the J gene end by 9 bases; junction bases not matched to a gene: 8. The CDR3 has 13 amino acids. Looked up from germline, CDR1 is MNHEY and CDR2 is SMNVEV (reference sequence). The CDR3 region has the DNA TGTGCCAGCCGCAGGGGACAGGGAGGTGAGCAGTTCTTC. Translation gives CASRRGQGGEQFF.

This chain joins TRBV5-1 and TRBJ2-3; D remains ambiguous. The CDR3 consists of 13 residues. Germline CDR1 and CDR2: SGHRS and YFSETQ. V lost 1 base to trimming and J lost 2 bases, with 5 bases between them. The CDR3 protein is CASSLYTTDTQYF. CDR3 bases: TGCGCCAGCAGCTTGTACACCACAGATACGCAGTATTTT.

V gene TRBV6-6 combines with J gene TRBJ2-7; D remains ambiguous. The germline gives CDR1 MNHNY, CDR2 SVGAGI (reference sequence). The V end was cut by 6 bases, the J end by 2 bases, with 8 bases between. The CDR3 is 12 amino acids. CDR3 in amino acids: CASSHTAYEQYF. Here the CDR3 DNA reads TGTGCCAGCAGCCACACAGCCTACGAGCAGTACTTC.

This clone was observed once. The CDR3 coding sequence is TGTGCCAGCACCGTTTCCGGGGGTAGGGGCGTGAACACTGAAGCTTTCTTT. The encoded protein is CASTVSGGRGVNTEAFF. This chain links TRBV27 with TRBJ1-1, with D possibly matching TRBD1 (5 bases). The CDR3 contains 17 residues. CDR1 is MNHEY and CDR2 is SMNVEV in the germline V gene (reference sequence). The V end was cut by 7 bases, the J end by 0 bases, with 21 bases between.

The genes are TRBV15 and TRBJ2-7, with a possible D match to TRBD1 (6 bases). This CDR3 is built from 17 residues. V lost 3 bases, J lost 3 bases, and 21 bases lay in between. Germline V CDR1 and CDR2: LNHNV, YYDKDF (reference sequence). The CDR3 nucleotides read TGTGCCACCAGCAGCGGGCCCCCAGGGGTCTTTCTCTACGAGCAGTACTTC. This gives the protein CATSSGPPGVFLYEQYF.

In DNA, the CDR3 is TGTGCCAGCAGCTTAATCCCAAAAGAGACCCAGTACTTC. Its translation is CASSLIPKETQYF. The chain uses TRBV7-3 and TRBJ2-5, with D unresolved. This CDR3 spans 13 amino acids. V lost 1 base and J lost 3, with 6 bases in between. Germline V CDR1 and CDR2: SGHTA, FQGTGA.

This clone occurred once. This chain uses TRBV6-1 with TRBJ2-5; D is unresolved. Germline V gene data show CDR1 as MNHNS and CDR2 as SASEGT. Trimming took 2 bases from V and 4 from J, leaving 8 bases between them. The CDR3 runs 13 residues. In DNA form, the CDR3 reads TGTGCCAGCAGTGAAATCTTTGGAGAGACCCAGTACTTC. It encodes CASSEIFGETQYF.

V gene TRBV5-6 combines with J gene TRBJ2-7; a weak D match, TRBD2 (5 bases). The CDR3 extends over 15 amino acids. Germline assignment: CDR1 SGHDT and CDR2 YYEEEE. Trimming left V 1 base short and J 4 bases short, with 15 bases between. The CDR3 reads CASSLWTGILYEQYF. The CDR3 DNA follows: TGTGCCAGCAGCTTGTGGACCGGGATCCTATACGAGCAGTACTTC.

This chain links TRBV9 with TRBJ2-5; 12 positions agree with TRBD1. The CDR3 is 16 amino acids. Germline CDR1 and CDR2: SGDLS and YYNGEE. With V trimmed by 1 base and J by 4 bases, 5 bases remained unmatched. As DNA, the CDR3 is TGTGCCAGCAGCGTATATCCGGGACAGGGGGCAGAGACCCAGTACTTC. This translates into CASSVYPGQGAETQYF.

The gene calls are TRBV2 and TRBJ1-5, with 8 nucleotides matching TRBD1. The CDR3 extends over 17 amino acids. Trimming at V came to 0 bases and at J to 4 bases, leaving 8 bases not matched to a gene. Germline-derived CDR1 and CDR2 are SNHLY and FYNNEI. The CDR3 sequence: CASSEAGGQAINQPQHF. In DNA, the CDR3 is TGTGCCAGCAGTGAAGCTGGGGGACAGGCGATAAATCAGCCCCAGCATTTT. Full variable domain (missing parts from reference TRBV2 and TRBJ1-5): EPEVTQTPSHQVTQMGQEVILRCVPISNHLYFYWYRQILGQKVEFLVSFYNNEISEKSEIFDDQFSVERPDGSNFTLKIRSTKLEDSAMYFCASSEAGGQAINQPQHFGDGTRLSIL.

Here the CDR3 DNA reads TGTGCCATCCTAGGGACTTGGGACTATGGCTACACCTTC. This translates into CAILGTWDYGYTF. The chain carries TRBV10-3 and TRBJ1-2, with TRBD1 as a possible D gene (5 bases). This CDR3 spans 13 amino acids. Trimming shortened V by 8 bases and J by 3 bases, and 13 bases separated the two germline ends. Looked up from germline, CDR1 is ENHRY and CDR2 is SYGVKD.

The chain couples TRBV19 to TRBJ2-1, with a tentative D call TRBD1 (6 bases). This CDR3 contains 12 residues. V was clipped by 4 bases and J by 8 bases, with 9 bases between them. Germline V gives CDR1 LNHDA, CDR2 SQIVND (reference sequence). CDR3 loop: CASSKQGYEQFF. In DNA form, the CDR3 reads TGTGCCAGTAGTAAACAGGGATATGAGCAGTTCTTC.

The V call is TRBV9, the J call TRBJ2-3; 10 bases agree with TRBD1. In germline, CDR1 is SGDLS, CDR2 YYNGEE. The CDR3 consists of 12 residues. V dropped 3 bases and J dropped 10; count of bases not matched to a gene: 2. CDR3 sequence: CASSGQGASQYF. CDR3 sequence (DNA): TGTGCCAGCAGCGGACAGGGGGCTTCGCAGTATTTT.

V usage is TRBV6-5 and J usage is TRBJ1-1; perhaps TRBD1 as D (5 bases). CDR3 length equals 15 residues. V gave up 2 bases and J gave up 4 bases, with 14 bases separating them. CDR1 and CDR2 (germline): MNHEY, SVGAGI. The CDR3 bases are TGTGCCAGCAGTTACATCGGGGCCCTGGGCACTGAAGCTTTCTTT. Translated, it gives CASSYIGALGTEAFF.

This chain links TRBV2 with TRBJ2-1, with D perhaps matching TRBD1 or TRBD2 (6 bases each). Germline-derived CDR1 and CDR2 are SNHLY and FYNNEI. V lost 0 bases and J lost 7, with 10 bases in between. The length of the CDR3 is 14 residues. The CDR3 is CASSEAGGRNEQFF. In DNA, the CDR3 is TGTGCCAGCAGTGAAGCGGGGGGCCGGAATGAGCAGTTCTTC. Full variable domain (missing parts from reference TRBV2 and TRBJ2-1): EPEVTQTPSHQVTQMGQEVILRCVPISNHLYFYWYRQILGQKVEFLVSFYNNEISEKSEIFDDQFSVERPDGSNFTLKIRSTKLEDSAMYFCASSEAGGRNEQFFGPGTRLTVL.

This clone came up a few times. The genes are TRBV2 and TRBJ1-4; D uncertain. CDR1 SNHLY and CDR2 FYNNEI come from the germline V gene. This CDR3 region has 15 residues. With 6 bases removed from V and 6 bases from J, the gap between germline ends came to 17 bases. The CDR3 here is CASSPDQTTHEKLFF. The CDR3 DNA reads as TGTGCCAGCAGCCCGGACCAGACAACCCATGAAAAACTGTTTTTT.

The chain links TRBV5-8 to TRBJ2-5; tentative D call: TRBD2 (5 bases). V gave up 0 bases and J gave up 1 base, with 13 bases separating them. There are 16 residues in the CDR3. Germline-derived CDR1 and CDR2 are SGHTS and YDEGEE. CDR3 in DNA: TGTGCCAGCAGCTTGGGGCGTCCAGCGGTCCAAGAGACCCAGTACTTC. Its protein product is CASSLGRPAVQETQYF. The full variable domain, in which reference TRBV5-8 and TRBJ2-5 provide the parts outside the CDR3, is EAGVTQSPTHLIKTRGQQATLRCSPISGHTSVYWYQQALGLGLQFLLWYDEGEERNRGNFPPRFSGRQFPNYSSELNVNALELEDSALYLCASSLGRPAVQETQYFGPGTRLLVL.

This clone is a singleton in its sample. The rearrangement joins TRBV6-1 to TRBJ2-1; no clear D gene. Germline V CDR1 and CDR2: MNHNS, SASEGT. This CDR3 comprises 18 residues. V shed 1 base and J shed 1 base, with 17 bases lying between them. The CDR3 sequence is CASSEEGFARSSYNEQFF. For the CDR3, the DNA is TGTGCCAGCAGTGAAGAAGGTTTCGCACGAAGTTCCTACAATGAGCAGTTCTTC.

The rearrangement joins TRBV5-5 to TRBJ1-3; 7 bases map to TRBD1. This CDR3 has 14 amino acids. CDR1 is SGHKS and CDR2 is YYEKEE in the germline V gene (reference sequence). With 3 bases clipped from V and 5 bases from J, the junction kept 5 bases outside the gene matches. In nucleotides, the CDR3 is TGTGCCAGCAGCTCCTCGGGACAGAGAAACACCATATATTTT. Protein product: CASSSSGQRNTIYF.

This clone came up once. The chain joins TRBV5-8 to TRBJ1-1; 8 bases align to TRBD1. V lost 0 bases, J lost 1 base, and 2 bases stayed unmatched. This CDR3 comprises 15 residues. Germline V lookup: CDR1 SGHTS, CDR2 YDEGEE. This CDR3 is CASSLGDRSNTEAFF. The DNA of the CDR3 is TGTGCCAGCAGCTTGGGGGACAGGTCGAACACTGAAGCTTTCTTT.